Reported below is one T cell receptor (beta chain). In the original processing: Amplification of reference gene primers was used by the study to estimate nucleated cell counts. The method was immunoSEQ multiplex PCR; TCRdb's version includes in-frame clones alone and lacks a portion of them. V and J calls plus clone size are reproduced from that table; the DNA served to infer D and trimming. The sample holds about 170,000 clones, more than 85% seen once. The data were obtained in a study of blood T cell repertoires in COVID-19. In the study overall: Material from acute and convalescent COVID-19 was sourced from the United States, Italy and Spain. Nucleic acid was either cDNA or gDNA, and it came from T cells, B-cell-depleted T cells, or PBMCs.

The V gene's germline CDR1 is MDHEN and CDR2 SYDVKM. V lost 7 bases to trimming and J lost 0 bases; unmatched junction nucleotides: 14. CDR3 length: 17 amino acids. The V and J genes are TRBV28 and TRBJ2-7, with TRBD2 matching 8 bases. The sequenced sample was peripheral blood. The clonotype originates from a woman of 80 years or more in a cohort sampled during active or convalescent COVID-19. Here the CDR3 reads CASIPGGGLQSSYEQYF. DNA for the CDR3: TGTGCCAGCATACCTGGCGGGGGGCTTCAGAGCTCCTACGAGCAGTACTTC.